Listed here is a single TCR beta chain. Its target is not known. The data originate from a study of response to subunit inactivated influenza vaccine. Regarding the study as a whole: Researchers suggested that each seasonal influenza vaccination recruits few new T cells.

CDR3 length: 15 residues. Trimming took off 6 bases at V and 0 bases at J, with 12 bases between the two ends. Per germline, CDR1 LGHNA and CDR2 YSLEER. TCRdb re-called the RT-PCR reads through MiXCR, storing one row per CDR3 protein. The table records over 650,000 distinct CDR3 sequences, under 20% of them present only once. The clonotype was recovered from a man aged 45 to 65 who received an inactivated influenza vaccine. V usage is TRBV4-3 and J usage is TRBJ1-3, with D hard to call. The sample was PBMCs from blood, taken 4 to 6 days after vaccination. Here the CDR3 DNA reads TGCGCCAGCAGGCCTAGATTAGACTCTGGAAACACCATATATTTT. Protein: CASRPRLDSGNTIYF.